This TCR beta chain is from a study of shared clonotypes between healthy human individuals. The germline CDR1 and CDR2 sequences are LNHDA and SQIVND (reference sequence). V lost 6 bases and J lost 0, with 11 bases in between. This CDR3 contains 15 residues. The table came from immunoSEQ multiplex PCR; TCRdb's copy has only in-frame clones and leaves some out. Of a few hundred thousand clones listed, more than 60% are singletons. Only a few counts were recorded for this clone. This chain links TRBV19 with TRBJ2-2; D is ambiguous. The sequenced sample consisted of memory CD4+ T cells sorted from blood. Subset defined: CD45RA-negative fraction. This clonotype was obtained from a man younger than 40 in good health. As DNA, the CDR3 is TGTGCCAGTAGAACGGACCAGACGAACACCGGGGAGCTGTTTTTT. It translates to CASRTDQTNTGELFF.